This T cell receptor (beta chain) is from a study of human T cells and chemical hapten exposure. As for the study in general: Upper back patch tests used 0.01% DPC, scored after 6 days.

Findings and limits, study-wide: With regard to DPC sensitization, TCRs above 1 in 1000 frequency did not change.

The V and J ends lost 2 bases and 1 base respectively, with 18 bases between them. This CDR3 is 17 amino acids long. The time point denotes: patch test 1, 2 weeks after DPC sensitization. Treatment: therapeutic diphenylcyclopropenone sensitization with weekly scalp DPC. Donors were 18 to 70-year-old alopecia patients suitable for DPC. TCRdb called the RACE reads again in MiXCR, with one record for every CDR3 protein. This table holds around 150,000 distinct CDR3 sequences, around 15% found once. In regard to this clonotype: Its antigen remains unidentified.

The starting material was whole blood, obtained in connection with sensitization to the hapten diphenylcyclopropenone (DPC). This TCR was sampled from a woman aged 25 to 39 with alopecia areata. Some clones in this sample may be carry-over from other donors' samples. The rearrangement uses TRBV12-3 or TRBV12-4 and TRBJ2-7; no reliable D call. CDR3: CASSLSPRTSFSYEQYF. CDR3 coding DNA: TGTGCCAGCAGTTTATCCCCCCGGACCTCCTTTTCCTACGAGCAGTACTTC.